This TCR beta chain is drawn from a study of cytomegalovirus exposure and HLA in healthy donors. Notes on the study in general: A link between a missense DCLRE1C variant and TCR beta V- and J-gene trimming emerged from a later analysis. TCR association rates varied by HLA locus in a later analysis, with DRB1 highest and HLA-C lowest. The classifier was said to identify cytomegalovirus status with high specificity and sensitivity.

A multiplex PCR was run with 60 Vbeta primers and 13 Jbeta primers. TCRdb keeps only in-frame clones here, not all; method: immunoSEQ multiplex PCR. The profile shows roughly 120,000 clones, 77% of them singletons. Germline CDR1 is MNHNS and CDR2 is SASEGT. This CDR3 has 13 amino acids. The V end lost 1 base, the J end lost 7 bases, and 7 bases lay between the germline ends. With regard to this clone: The antigen is undetermined.

The chain uses TRBV6-1 and TRBJ1-4; D is perhaps TRBD1 (5 bases). The clonotype comes from a man in his late teens or twenties in good health and CMV-seropositive. Sequencing was done on a sample of PBMCs. DNA for the CDR3: TGTGCCAGCAGTGAAGGCAGGGCTGAAAAACTGTTTTTT. Its protein product is CASSEGRAEKLFF.